Listed here are 20 T cell receptor beta chains from one sample, sequenced in a study of beta chain features in type 1 diabetes. Study-wide results and caveats: TCRB CDR3s from Type 1 diabetes patients were moderately but significantly shorter in all four CD4+ subsets.

Expressed TCRB transcripts were sequenced, since all the RNA that had been isolated was reverse transcribed. Libraries were prepared by immunoSEQ multiplex PCR; TCRdb keeps only in-frame clonotypes and omits some of them. The profile shows around 120,000 clones, around 15% of them singletons. Antigens for these TCRs are unknown. Material: central memory CD4+ T cells from blood. Receptors were obtained from a man in his late teens or twenties with type 1 diabetes.

This clone came up a few times. V usage is TRBV9 and J usage is TRBJ2-2; D tentatively fits TRBD1 or TRBD2 (7 bases each). Germline assignment: CDR1 SGDLS and CDR2 YYNGEE. The CDR3 spans 16 residues. The V end was cut by 3 bases, the J end by 0 bases, with 12 bases between. CDR3 in amino acids: CASSAQGGANTGELFF. The CDR3, as DNA: TGTGCCAGCAGCGCCCAGGGGGGGGCGAACACCGGGGAGCTGTTTTTT.

Only a few counts were recorded for this clone. V usage is TRBV5-6 and J usage is TRBJ2-3; D may be TRBD2 (5 bases). This CDR3 contains 11 residues. CDR1 is SGHDT and CDR2 is YYEEEE in the germline V gene. V lost 4 bases to trimming and J lost 8 bases, with 8 bases between them. CDR3 amino acids: CASSRSGTQYF. The CDR3 DNA reads as TGTGCCAGCAGCCGAAGCGGTACGCAGTATTTT.

The J gene is TRBJ2-5, the V gene TRBV28, with D tentatively TRBD1 (5 bases). The DNA end is more similar to TRBJ2-7, so the J call may be wrong. The germline V gene has CDR1 MDHEN and CDR2 SYDVKM. The CDR3 totals 13 residues. The CDR3 sequence is CASNKQQGNEQYF. In DNA, the CDR3 is TGTGCCAGCAACAAACAGCAGGGCAACGAGCAGTACTTC.

The rearrangement joins TRBV18 to TRBJ1-2; 9 nucleotides agree with TRBD1. V dropped 4 bases and J dropped 12; count of bases not matched to a gene: 15. This CDR3 spans 15 amino acids. Germline CDR1 is KGHSH and CDR2 is LQKENI. Here the CDR3 reads CASSRGGPGQGENTF. The CDR3 bases are TGTGCCAGCTCACGTGGTGGGCCGGGACAGGGAGAGAACACCTTC.

This clone was recorded a few times. J is TRBJ1-2 and V is TRBV7-2; 7 bases agree with TRBD1. The CDR3 contains 15 residues. V shed 2 bases, J shed 1 base, and the junction held 4 bases outside the gene matches. The V gene's germline CDR1 is SGHTA and CDR2 FQGNSA. CDR3 residues: CASSLSQGDNYGYTF. The CDR3 region has the DNA TGTGCCAGCAGCTTATCTCAGGGGGATAACTATGGCTACACCTTC.

This clone was recorded a few times. DNA for the CDR3: TGTGCCAGCAGCCGGGGGCGAGAATACAATGAGCAGTTCTTC. It encodes CASSRGREYNEQFF. The chain is built from TRBV7-9 and TRBJ2-1, with D perhaps assigned TRBD1 or TRBD2 (6 bases each). This CDR3 region has 14 residues. Trimming removed 5 bases at V and 4 bases at J, with 12 bases between. Germline V gives CDR1 SEHNR, CDR2 FQNEAQ (reference sequence).

This clone occurred a few times. The chain combines TRBV29-1 with TRBJ2-3; 7 nucleotides align to TRBD2. V lost 6 bases, J lost 0 bases, and 0 bases stayed unmatched. Germline values: CDR1 SQVTM, CDR2 ANQGSEA. The CDR3 runs 12 residues. This CDR3 is CSVGGSTDTQYF. Written as DNA, the CDR3 is TGCAGCGTGGGGGGGAGCACAGATACGCAGTATTTT.

This clone was observed at least ten times. This chain joins TRBV7-9 and TRBJ2-6; D is perhaps TRBD1 or TRBD2 (5 bases each). Germline CDR1 and CDR2: SEHNR and FQNEAQ (reference sequence). Trimming shortened V by 5 bases and J by 8 bases, and 13 bases separated the two germline ends. This CDR3 comprises 14 residues. The CDR3 sequence: CASSKVGETNVLTF. The CDR3, as DNA: TGTGCCAGCAGCAAGGTGGGGGAGACCAACGTCCTGACTTTC.

A few counts support this clone. The CDR3 coding sequence is TGTGCCATCAGTGATGACGGCTACGAGCAGTACTTC. It specifies CAISDDGYEQYF. This chain joins TRBV10-3 and TRBJ2-7, with D unresolved. The CDR3 consists of 12 residues. CDR1 is ENHRY and CDR2 is SYGVKD in the germline V gene. V was pared by 3 bases and J by 3 bases, with 6 bases between.

This chain uses TRBV2 with TRBJ2-5; TRBD2 agrees at 11 bases. Germline CDR1 SNHLY, CDR2 FYNNEI. This CDR3 region has 14 residues. The V and J ends lost 10 bases and 2 bases, in that order; junction bases with no gene match: 6. This CDR3 is CATKGTSGQETQYF. CDR3 DNA: TGTGCCACCAAGGGGACTAGCGGACAAGAGACCCAGTACTTC.

The chain has TRBV27 and TRBJ2-1; 7 positions agree with TRBD2. Germline values: CDR1 MNHEY, CDR2 SMNVEV (reference sequence). The CDR3 spans 12 residues. J gave up 12 bases and V 6 bases, and 8 bases lay outside the gene matches. The CDR3 DNA is TGTGCCAGCAGGAAGACTAGCACATGGCAGTTCTTC. Translation: CASRKTSTWQFF.

The chain is built from TRBV6-1 and TRBJ1-4, with a weak D call TRBD1 (6 bases). Trimming pared 6 bases from V and 11 bases from J, leaving 19 bases between. CDR1 is MNHNS and CDR2 is SASEGT in the germline V gene. The CDR3 has 14 residues. CDR3 coding DNA: TGTGCCAGCAGCAGGGACCCCGGGGGCGAGAAACTGTTTTTT. Translating gives CASSRDPGGEKLFF.

The chain combines TRBV30 with TRBJ2-3; D perhaps matches TRBD2 (5 bases). Germline CDR1 GTSNPN, CDR2 SVGIG (reference sequence). This CDR3 has 15 residues. V lost 8 bases to trimming and J lost 4 bases, with 22 bases between them. CDR3 loop: CAGSTNPWRADTQYF. The CDR3 nucleotides are TGTGCCGGTAGCACGAACCCCTGGCGGGCAGATACGCAGTATTTT. Full variable domain (remainder filled in from reference TRBV30 and TRBJ2-3): SQTIHQWPATLVQPVGSPLSLECTVEGTSNPNLYWYRQAAGRGLQLLFYSVGIGQISSEVPQNLSASRPQDRQFILSSKKLLLSDSGFYLCAGSTNPWRADTQYFGPGTRLTVL.

The CDR3 DNA follows: TGTGCCAGCAGCCCGCTCCTTTACACAGATACGCAGTATTTT. Residues: CASSPLLYTDTQYF. The V and J genes are TRBV7-2 and TRBJ2-3, with D unclear. CDR3 length equals 14 residues. Trimming removed 5 bases from V and 2 bases from J, with 11 bases in between. CDR1 and CDR2 from the germline V gene are SGHTA and FQGNSA.

The genes are TRBV5-1 and TRBJ2-3; D could derive from TRBD1 or TRBD2 (5 bases each). V gave up 1 base and J gave up 6 bases, with 12 bases separating them. This CDR3 region has 14 residues. CDR1 SGHRS and CDR2 YFSETQ come from the germline V gene. CDR3: CASSLNGGGDTQYF. CDR3 DNA: TGCGCCAGCAGCTTGAATGGGGGTGGCGATACGCAGTATTTT.

This clone was counted between two and nine times. The V gene is TRBV18, the J gene TRBJ2-3; possibly TRBD1 for D (5 bases). The CDR3 consists of 16 residues. Germline CDR1 reads KGHSH; CDR2 reads LQKENI. Trimming left V 6 bases short and J 0 bases short, with 16 bases between. Here the CDR3 DNA reads TGTGCCAGCTCCATCCAGCAGGGCCTTAGCACAGATACGCAGTATTTT. Encoded protein: CASSIQQGLSTDTQYF. The variable domain in full, with the rest retrieved from reference TRBV18 and TRBJ2-3, is NAGVMQNPRHLVRRRGQEARLRCSPMKGHSHVYWYRQLPEEGLKFMVYLQKENIIDESGMPKERFSAEFPKEGPSILRIQQVVRGDSAAYFCASSIQQGLSTDTQYFGPGTRLTVL.

This clone was counted only a few times. The chain recombines TRBV30 with TRBJ2-5; weak D call: TRBD2 (6 bases). V was trimmed by 4 bases and J by 1 base, leaving 10 bases between them. The CDR3 runs 13 residues. Per the germline V gene, CDR1 is GTSNPN and CDR2 is SVGIG (reference sequence). The CDR3 loop is CAWIGRGQETQYF. The CDR3 region has the DNA TGTGCCTGGATAGGGCGGGGCCAAGAGACCCAGTACTTC.

This chain links TRBV4-3 with TRBJ2-7; TRBD1 aligns across 8 bases. The CDR3 is 14 amino acids. After removal of 4 bases from V and 4 bases from J, the junction contained 6 bases not matched to a gene. The germline V gene has CDR1 LGHNA and CDR2 YSLEER. CDR3 in amino acids: CASSLDRARYEQYF. The CDR3 DNA follows: TGCGCCAGCAGCCTGGACAGGGCGAGATACGAGCAGTACTTC.

The chain combines TRBV9 with TRBJ2-2; D is uncertain. Trimming pared 0 bases from V and 6 bases from J, leaving 6 bases between. In germline, CDR1 is SGDLS, CDR2 YYNGEE. The CDR3 covers 13 residues. CDR3 nucleotide sequence: TGTGCCAGCAGCGTAGTGGGCGCCGGGGAGCTGTTTTTT. It translates to CASSVVGAGELFF.

The chain recombines TRBV4-2 with TRBJ1-1; the match to TRBD1 covers 9 bases. Germline CDR1 is LGHNA and CDR2 is YNFKEQ. The J segment lost 5 bases and the V segment lost 0 bases, leaving 7 bases of the junction unmatched. The CDR3 runs 16 residues. The CDR3 region is CASSQDRDRARTEAFF. The DNA for the CDR3 is TGTGCCAGCAGCCAAGATCGGGACAGGGCGAGGACTGAAGCTTTCTTT.